This TCR beta chain emerged from a study of blood T cell repertoires in COVID-19. The CDR3 is 15 amino acids. Germline V lookup: CDR1 LGHNT, CDR2 FRNRAP. J lost 10 bases, V lost 2 bases, and 9 bases had no gene match. Assay: immunoSEQ multiplex PCR; the TCRdb copy retains only in-frame clones and omits some. In the table there are about 270,000 clones, 75% to 90% of which are singletons. Each recovered donor of Cohort 3 presented with two negative PCRs, clearance, or symptom resolution. The sample consisted of PBMCs or T cells enriched from blood (not recorded which). The chain uses TRBV12-5 and TRBJ2-1, with TRBD2 identical over 9 bases. This sequence was found in a woman younger than 35 who had recovered from COVID-19. The CDR3 is CASGLTASGTGEQFF. The CDR3 nucleotides are TGTGCTAGTGGTTTGACGGCTAGCGGGACCGGCGAGCAGTTCTTC.